The subject of this entry is one TCR beta chain. The CDR3 is 13 residues long. V shed 6 bases and J shed 5 bases, with 13 bases lying between them. Germline V lookup: CDR1 MRHNA, CDR2 SNTAGT. Using immunoSEQ multiplex PCR, the repertoire was profiled, and TCRdb retains in-frame clones only, with some absent. The sample records around 86,000 clones, less than 90% being singletons. This entry belongs to a study of radiotherapy plus CTLA-4 blockade in lung cancer. This sequence originates from a human donor with non-small cell lung cancer who had stable disease on radiotherapy plus ipilimumab. This chain connects TRBV6-4 to TRBJ1-1; D is possibly TRBD1 (6 bases). Source: peripheral blood, taken from a patient treated with radiotherapy plus ipilimumab. CDR3 residues: CASSAQGGTEAFF. DNA of the CDR3: TGTGCCAGCAGCGCACAGGGTGGGACTGAAGCTTTCTTT.